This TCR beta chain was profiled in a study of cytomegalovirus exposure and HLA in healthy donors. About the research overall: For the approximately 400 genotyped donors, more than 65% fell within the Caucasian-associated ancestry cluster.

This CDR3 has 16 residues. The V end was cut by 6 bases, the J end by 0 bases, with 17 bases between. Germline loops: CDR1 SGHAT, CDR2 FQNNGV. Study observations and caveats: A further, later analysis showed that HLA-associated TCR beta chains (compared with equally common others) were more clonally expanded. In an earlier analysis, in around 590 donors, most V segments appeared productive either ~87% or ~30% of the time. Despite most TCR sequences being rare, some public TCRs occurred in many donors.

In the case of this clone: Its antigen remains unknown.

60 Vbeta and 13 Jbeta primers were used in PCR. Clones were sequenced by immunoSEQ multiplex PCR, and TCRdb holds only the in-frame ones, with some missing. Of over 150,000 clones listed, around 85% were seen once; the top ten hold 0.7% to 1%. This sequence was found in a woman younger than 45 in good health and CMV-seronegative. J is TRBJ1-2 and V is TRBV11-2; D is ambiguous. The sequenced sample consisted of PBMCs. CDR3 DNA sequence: TGTGCCAGCAGACCGCCTGGCAACCCATCTAACTATGGCTACACCTTC. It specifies CASRPPGNPSNYGYTF.